What follows is one T cell receptor (beta chain) and its context. Its antigen remains unknown. This entry is derived from a study of T-cell memory formation after mild COVID-19. From the 5' RACE reads, TCRdb called clonotypes with MiXCR, one entry per CDR3 protein. The sample carries about 400,000 distinct CDR3 sequences, approximately 15% recorded once. Study-level findings and limits: CD4/CD8 balance held among clones contracting day 15 to 85, and later expanders leaned CD4+. A subset of responding clones appeared in pre-infection memory, suggesting cross-reactive memory joined.

The ends were cut back, 0 bases at V and 4 bases at J, with 10 bases in the middle. The CDR3 is made up of 14 amino acids. CDR1 and CDR2 (germline): SGHNT, YYREEE (reference sequence). Specimen: PBMCs or a T cell subset sorted from them (not recorded which). The chain carries TRBV5-4 and TRBJ1-1; D not resolved. The sequence came from a man younger than 30 who had mild COVID-19 (a few samples of this study predate the infection). Cell type and time point are not known. CDR3 loop: CASSLAGGATEAFF. In DNA, the CDR3 is TGTGCCAGCAGCTTGGCAGGAGGTGCCACTGAAGCTTTCTTT.